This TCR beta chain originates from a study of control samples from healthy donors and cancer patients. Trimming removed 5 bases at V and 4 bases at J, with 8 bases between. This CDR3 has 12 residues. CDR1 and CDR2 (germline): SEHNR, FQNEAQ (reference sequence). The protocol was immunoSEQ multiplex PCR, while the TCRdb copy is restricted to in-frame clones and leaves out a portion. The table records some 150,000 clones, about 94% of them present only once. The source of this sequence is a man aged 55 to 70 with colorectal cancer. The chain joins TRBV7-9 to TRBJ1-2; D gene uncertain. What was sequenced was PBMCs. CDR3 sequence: CASSPETYGYTF. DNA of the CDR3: TGTGCCAGCAGCCCCGAGACCTATGGCTACACCTTC.